The 27 T cell receptor beta chains reported below all come from one sample, sequenced in a study of blood T cell repertoires in COVID-19 (TCRdb year 2020). Libraries were constructed by the immunoSEQ multiplex PCR assay. The source is immuneACCESS, and TCRdb retained only in-frame sequences with V and J called. Part of the clones is not carried over; for the studies checked, unresolved V genes explain less than half of this, and the remainder is unexplained. Here the sample has some 80,000 clones; more than 75% occur a single time. The ten largest clones take up approximately 19% of the sample. The source material was peripheral blood. The source is a human donor in a cohort sampled during active COVID-19.

The chain recombines TRBV5-1 with TRBJ1-6; D gene unclear. Between the trimmed V and J ends, which lost 1 base and 6 bases, there was a span of 14 bases. This CDR3 has 16 amino acids. Germline values: CDR1 SGHRS, CDR2 YFSETQ. CDR3 sequence reads: CASSLSAGVSNSPLHF. The CDR3, as DNA: TGCGCCAGCAGCTTGTCAGCCGGGGTGAGTAATTCACCCCTCCACTTT. The full variable domain, its missing parts supplied by reference TRBV5-1 and TRBJ1-6, is KAGVTQTPRYLIKTRGQQVTLSCSPISGHRSVSWYQQTPGQGLQFLFEYFSETQRNKGNFPGRFSGRQFSNSRSEMNVSTLELGDSALYLCASSLSAGVSNSPLHFGNGTRLTVT.

The rearrangement uses TRBV9 and TRBJ2-1; 11 nucleotides agree with TRBD2. This CDR3 is built from 16 residues. V lost 4 bases, J lost 3 bases, and 6 bases stayed unmatched. Germline V gene lookup returns CDR1 SGDLS and CDR2 YYNGEE. The CDR3 nucleotides are TGTGCCAGCAGCTTAGTAGCGGGGGGGAGCTACAATGAGCAGTTCTTC. This encodes CASSLVAGGSYNEQFF.

The gene calls are TRBV7-9 and TRBJ2-6; 12 bases fit TRBD1. Trimming took 3 bases from V and 2 from J; bases not matched to a gene: 5. CDR1 and CDR2 (germline): SEHNR, FQNEAQ (reference sequence). This CDR3 contains 18 residues. Here the CDR3 reads CASSFAGTGGAGANVLTF. Here the CDR3 DNA reads TGTGCCAGCAGCTTCGCCGGGACAGGGGGCGCTGGGGCCAACGTCCTGACTTTC.

This chain joins TRBV6-5 and TRBJ2-7; TRBD1 might be the D (5 bases). V was cut by 2 bases and J by 2 bases, with 13 bases left in between. The CDR3 loop spans 15 amino acids. Germline CDR1 MNHEY, CDR2 SVGAGI. CDR3 residues: CASSYGAPGPYEQYF. The DNA of the CDR3 is TGTGCCAGCAGTTACGGGGCTCCAGGGCCCTACGAGCAGTACTTC.

This clone was picked up one time. The CDR3 spells CASSGGVVGYEQYF. The CDR3 DNA is TGTGCCAGCAGCGGCGGGGTAGTCGGATACGAGCAGTACTTC. This sequence joins TRBV7-9 and TRBJ2-7; tentatively, D is TRBD2 (6 bases). This CDR3 comprises 14 residues. The germline CDR1 and CDR2 sequences are SEHNR and FQNEAQ (reference sequence). V dropped 5 bases and J dropped 4 bases, with 15 bases sitting between them.

The CDR3 is CASTAQGARKNTEAFF. The CDR3 DNA sequence: TGTGCCAGTACGGCACAGGGGGCGCGTAAGAACACTGAAGCTTTCTTT. The rearrangement uses TRBV19 and TRBJ1-1; 9 bases match TRBD1. Trimming took 7 bases from V and 1 from J; bases not matched to a gene: 10. The CDR3 consists of 16 residues. CDR1 LNHDA and CDR2 SQIVND come from the germline V gene (reference sequence).

The chain is built from TRBV7-2 and TRBJ2-1; D call uncertain. This CDR3 spans 11 amino acids. Deletions cut 8 bases from V and 9 bases from J, with 11 bases between. Germline V CDR1 and CDR2: SGHTA, FQGNSA. The CDR3 here is CASGSRGEQFF. CDR3 in DNA: TGTGCCAGCGGATCAAGAGGTGAGCAGTTCTTC. Variable domain in full (rest from reference TRBV7-2 and TRBJ2-1): GAGVSQSPSNKVTEKGKDVELRCDPISGHTALYWYRQSLGQGLEFLIYFQGNSAPDKSGLPSDRFSAERTGGSVSTLTIQRTQQEDSAVYLCASGSRGEQFFGPGTRLTVL.

This chain links TRBV2 with TRBJ2-3; 9 nucleotides line up with TRBD2. This CDR3 is 15 amino acids long. V shed 4 bases and J 4 bases; nucleotides not matched to a gene: 6. Germline assignment: CDR1 SNHLY and CDR2 FYNNEI. CDR3 sequence: CASSVLSGGSDTQYF. As DNA, the CDR3 is TGTGCCAGCAGTGTTCTTAGCGGGGGATCAGATACGCAGTATTTT.

The CDR3: CASSVARASYNEQFF. CDR3 coding DNA: TGTGCCAGCAGCGTAGCCAGGGCATCCTACAATGAGCAGTTCTTC. This chain links TRBV9 with TRBJ2-1; D perhaps matches TRBD1 (5 bases). The CDR3 is made up of 15 amino acids. Germline V gene data show CDR1 as SGDLS and CDR2 as YYNGEE. The germline V and J ends were trimmed by 0 bases and 1 base, with 8 bases remaining between them.

V gene TRBV4-1 combines with J gene TRBJ1-6, with TRBD1 as a possible D gene (5 bases). Trimming left V 0 bases short and J 7 bases short, with 16 bases between. The CDR3 has 17 amino acids. Germline V gene data show CDR1 as MGHRA and CDR2 as YSYEKL. The CDR3 protein is CASSQDYTGLVNSPLHF. CDR3 sequence (DNA): TGCGCCAGCAGCCAAGATTATACAGGCCTAGTAAATTCACCCCTCCACTTT.

The chain recombines TRBV2 with TRBJ1-5; a possible D gene is TRBD1 (6 bases). The CDR3 runs to 15 residues. CDR1 SNHLY and CDR2 FYNNEI come from the germline V gene. V lost 2 bases and J 7 bases, leaving 15 bases between the germline ends. In nucleotides, the CDR3 is TGTGCCAGCAGTGAACCCCCGGGACAAGGGCAGCCCCAGCATTTT. Encoded protein: CASSEPPGQGQPQHF.

The V gene is TRBV5-1, the J gene TRBJ2-2, with 15 bases aligning to TRBD2. This CDR3 has 18 amino acids. Germline CDR1 reads SGHRS; CDR2 reads YFSETQ. With V trimmed by 7 bases and J by 4 bases, 11 bases remained unmatched. The CDR3 sequence: CASRSGLAGGRVTGELFF. The CDR3 nucleotides read TGCGCCAGCCGCTCTGGACTAGCGGGAGGGCGGGTCACCGGGGAGCTGTTTTTT.

The CDR3: CASTLQQGARGYGYTF. CDR3 nucleotides: TGTGCCAGCACCCTTCAACAGGGGGCGCGGGGCTATGGCTACACCTTC. The V and J genes are TRBV7-9 and TRBJ1-2, with 9 bases lining up with TRBD1. V was pared by 7 bases and J by 4 bases, with 13 bases of the junction left unmatched. The CDR3 consists of 16 residues. Germline CDR1 and CDR2: SEHNR and FQNEAQ (reference sequence).

V usage is TRBV4-2 and J usage is TRBJ2-2; a possible D gene is TRBD1 (6 bases). The CDR3 loop spans 15 amino acids. Germline-derived CDR1 and CDR2 are LGHNA and YNFKEQ. V lost 0 bases to trimming and J lost 5 bases, with 10 bases between them. The CDR3, as DNA: TGTGCCAGCAGCCAAGAGGGGACAAGAACCGGGGAGCTGTTTTTT. As protein: CASSQEGTRTGELFF.

CDR3 coding DNA: TGCAGTGCTCAACAGGGGGCTGAAGCTTTCTTT. It encodes CSAQQGAEAFF. The chain links TRBV20-1 to TRBJ1-1, with 8 nucleotides matching TRBD1. V was pared by 5 bases and J by 6 bases, with 2 bases of the junction left unmatched. From germline, CDR1 is DFQATT and CDR2 SNEGSKA (reference sequence). The CDR3 has 11 amino acids.

V gene TRBV5-6 combines with J gene TRBJ1-2, with TRBD1 as a possible D gene (5 bases). This CDR3 has 14 amino acids. Looked up from germline, CDR1 is SGHDT and CDR2 is YYEEEE. V gave up 4 bases and J gave up 8 bases, with 18 bases separating them. The CDR3 nucleotides are TGTGCCAGCAGCACCCGGACCAGGGTTGCAGGCTACACCTTC. The encoded protein is CASSTRTRVAGYTF.

The rearrangement joins TRBV29-1 to TRBJ1-2; weak D call: TRBD1 (5 bases). This CDR3 is built from 12 residues. Trimming took 3 bases from V and 3 from J, leaving 8 bases between them. Per germline, CDR1 SQVTM and CDR2 ANQGSEA. CDR3 amino acids: CSVEDMYYGYTF. CDR3 DNA: TGCAGCGTTGAGGACATGTACTATGGCTACACCTTC. Looking up the rest from reference TRBV29-1 and TRBJ1-2 gives the full variable domain: SAVISQKPSRDICQRGTSLTIQCQVDSQVTMMFWYRQQPGQSLTLIATANQGSEATYESGFVIDKFPISRPNLTFSTLTVSNMSPEDSSIYLCSVEDMYYGYTFGSGTRLTVV.

V usage is TRBV7-8 and J usage is TRBJ2-7, with D possibly TRBD2 on 7 matching bases. V dropped 1 base and J dropped 7 bases, with 11 bases sitting between them. Germline V gives CDR1 SGHVS, CDR2 FQNEAQ. The CDR3 runs 13 residues. CDR3: CASSLVGGQEQYF. In nucleotides, the CDR3 is TGTGCCAGCAGCTTAGTCGGGGGGCAGGAGCAGTACTTC.

The rearrangement uses TRBV7-9 and TRBJ1-2; D possibly corresponds to TRBD1 (5 bases). The germline CDR1 and CDR2 sequences are SEHNR and FQNEAQ (reference sequence). The CDR3 consists of 14 residues. Deletions cut 3 bases from V and 1 base from J, with 9 bases between. As DNA, the CDR3 is TGTGCCAGCAGCTTGGGGCAGCATAACTATGGCTACACCTTC. This codes for CASSLGQHNYGYTF.

J is TRBJ2-7 and V is TRBV9; 9 bases align to TRBD1. The V segment lost 0 bases and the J segment 6 bases; nucleotides outside the gene matches: 7. This CDR3 region has 15 residues. Germline V gives CDR1 SGDLS, CDR2 YYNGEE. CDR3 bases: TGTGCCAGCAGCGTAGGGGGGACAGGGACCCGCGAGCAGTACTTC. Protein sequence: CASSVGGTGTREQYF. Complete variable domain (other parts from reference TRBV9 and TRBJ2-7): DSGVTQTPKHLITATGQRVTLRCSPRSGDLSVYWYQQSLDQGLQFLIQYYNGEERAKGNILERFSAQQFPDLHSELNLSSLELGDSALYFCASSVGGTGTREQYFGPGTRLTVT.

The chain combines TRBV19 with TRBJ1-1; 8 bases align to TRBD1. Trimming cost V 4 bases and J 9 bases; bases outside gene matches: 7. The CDR3 loop spans 13 amino acids. Germline V gene lookup returns CDR1 LNHDA and CDR2 SQIVND (reference sequence). CDR3 in DNA: TGTGCCAGTAGTACAGGACAGGGAACACAAGCTTTCTTT. It encodes CASSTGQGTQAFF.

The genes are TRBV3-1 (or the pseudogene TRBV3-2) and TRBJ2-7; 8 nucleotides align to TRBD1. The trim removed 1 base at V and 3 bases at J, leaving 2 bases unmatched. Germline V gene sequence: CDR1 LGHDT, CDR2 YNNKEL (reference sequence). The CDR3 is 14 amino acids. The CDR3: CASSQGTGLYEQYF. The CDR3 coding sequence is TGTGCCAGCAGCCAAGGGACAGGGCTCTACGAGCAGTACTTC.

V and J are TRBV29-1 and TRBJ1-1, with 9 bases aligning to TRBD1. V was clipped by 6 bases and J by 0 bases; unmatched bases: 5. CDR3 size: 14 residues. The germline gives CDR1 SQVTM, CDR2 ANQGSEA. The CDR3 DNA is TGCAGCGTCCGGGACAGGGTAGTGAACACTGAAGCTTTCTTT. This codes for CSVRDRVVNTEAFF.

This chain joins TRBV7-9 and TRBJ1-2; 9 bases map to TRBD1. J lost 5 bases, V lost 5 bases, and 3 bases had no gene match. Looked up from germline, CDR1 is SEHNR and CDR2 is FQNEAQ (reference sequence). The CDR3 extends over 13 amino acids. The CDR3 region is CASSAGTGYGYTF. DNA of the CDR3: TGTGCCAGCAGCGCGGGGACAGGGTATGGCTACACCTTC.

This chain uses TRBV3-1 (or the pseudogene TRBV3-2) with TRBJ1-1; D possibly corresponds to TRBD1 (5 bases). CDR1 is LGHDT, CDR2 YNNKEL, per germline (reference sequence). The germline V and J ends were trimmed by 0 bases and 3 bases, with 14 bases remaining between them. CDR3 size: 16 residues. CDR3 nucleotide sequence: TGTGCCAGCAGCCAAGATTTAAGGGGCAGGGACACTGAAGCTTTCTTT. It codes for CASSQDLRGRDTEAFF.

The V and J genes are TRBV27 and TRBJ2-7; D possibly corresponds to TRBD1 (6 bases). Germline loops: CDR1 MNHEY, CDR2 SMNVEV (reference sequence). The CDR3 totals 14 residues. V lost 4 bases and J lost 4, with 14 bases in between. CDR3 DNA sequence: TGTGCCAGCAGTTCTTCAGGGGCGCGGTACGAGCAGTACTTC. Its translation is CASSSSGARYEQYF.

The chain has TRBV6-1 and TRBJ2-2; 7 bases map to TRBD2. Germline loops: CDR1 MNHNS, CDR2 SASEGT. The CDR3 covers 17 residues. V lost 4 bases to trimming and J lost 1 base; unmatched junction nucleotides: 9. The CDR3 region is CASSGGLLALNTGELFF. The CDR3 region has the DNA TGTGCCAGCAGTGGGGGACTACTAGCTTTGAACACCGGGGAGCTGTTTTTT.